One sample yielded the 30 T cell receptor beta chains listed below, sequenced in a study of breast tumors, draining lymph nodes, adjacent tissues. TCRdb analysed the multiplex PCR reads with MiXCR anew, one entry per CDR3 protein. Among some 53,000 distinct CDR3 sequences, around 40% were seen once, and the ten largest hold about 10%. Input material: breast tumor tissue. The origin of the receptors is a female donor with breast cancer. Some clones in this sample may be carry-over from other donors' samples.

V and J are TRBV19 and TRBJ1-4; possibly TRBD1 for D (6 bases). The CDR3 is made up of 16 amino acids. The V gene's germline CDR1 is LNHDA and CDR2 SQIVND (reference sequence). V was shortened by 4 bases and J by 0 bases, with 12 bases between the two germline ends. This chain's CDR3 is CASSTRGAATNEKLFF. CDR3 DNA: TGTGCCAGTAGTACGCGGGGGGCTGCAACTAATGAAAAACTGTTTTTT.

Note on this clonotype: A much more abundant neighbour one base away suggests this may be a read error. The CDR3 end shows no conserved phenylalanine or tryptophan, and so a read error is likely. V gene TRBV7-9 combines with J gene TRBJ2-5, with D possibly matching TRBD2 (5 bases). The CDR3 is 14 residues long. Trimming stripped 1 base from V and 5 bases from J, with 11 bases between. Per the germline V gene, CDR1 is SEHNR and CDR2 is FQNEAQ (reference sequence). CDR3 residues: CASSLVAGRETQYL. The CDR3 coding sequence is TGTGCCAGCAGCTTAGTGGCGGGCAGGGAGACCCAGTACCTC.

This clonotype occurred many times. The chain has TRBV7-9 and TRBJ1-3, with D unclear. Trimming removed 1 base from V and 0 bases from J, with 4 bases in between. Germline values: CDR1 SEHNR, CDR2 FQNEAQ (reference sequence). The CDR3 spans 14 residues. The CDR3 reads CASSLVVSGNTIYF. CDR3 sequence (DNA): TGTGCCAGCAGCTTAGTCGTCTCTGGAAACACCATATATTTT.

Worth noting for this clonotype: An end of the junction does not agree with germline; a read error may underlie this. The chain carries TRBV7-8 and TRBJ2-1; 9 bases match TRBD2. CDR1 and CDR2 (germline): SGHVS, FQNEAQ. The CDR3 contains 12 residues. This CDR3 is CCCGRANNEQFF. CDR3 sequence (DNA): TGCTGCTGCGGGAGGGCAAACAATGAGCAGTTCTTC.

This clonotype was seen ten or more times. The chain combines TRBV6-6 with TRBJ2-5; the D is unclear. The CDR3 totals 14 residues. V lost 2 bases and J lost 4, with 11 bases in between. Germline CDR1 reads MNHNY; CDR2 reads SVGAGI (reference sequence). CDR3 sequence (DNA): TGTGCCAGCAGTTACGGTACTTTCGGAGAGACCCAGTACTTC. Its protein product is CASSYGTFGETQYF.

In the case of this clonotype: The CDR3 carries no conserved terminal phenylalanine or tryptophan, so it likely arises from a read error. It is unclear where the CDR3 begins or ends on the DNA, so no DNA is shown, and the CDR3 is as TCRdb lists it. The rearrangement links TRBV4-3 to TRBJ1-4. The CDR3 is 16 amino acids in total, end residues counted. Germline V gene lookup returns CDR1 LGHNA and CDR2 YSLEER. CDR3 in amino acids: CASSQEGRGHHGYYAA.

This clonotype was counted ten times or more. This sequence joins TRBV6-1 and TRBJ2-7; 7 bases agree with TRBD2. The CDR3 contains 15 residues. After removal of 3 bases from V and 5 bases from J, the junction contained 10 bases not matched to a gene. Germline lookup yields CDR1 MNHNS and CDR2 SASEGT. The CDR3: CASSEFGGSNNEQYF. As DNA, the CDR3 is TGTGCCAGCAGTGAGTTTGGCGGGAGTAACAACGAGCAGTACTTC.

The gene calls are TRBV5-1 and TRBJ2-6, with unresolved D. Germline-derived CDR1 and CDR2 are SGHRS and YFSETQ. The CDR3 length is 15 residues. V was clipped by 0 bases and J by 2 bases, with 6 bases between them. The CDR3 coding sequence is TGCGCCAGCAGCTTGGCATGGCCTGGGGCCAACGTCCTGACTTTC. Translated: CASSLAWPGANVLTF.

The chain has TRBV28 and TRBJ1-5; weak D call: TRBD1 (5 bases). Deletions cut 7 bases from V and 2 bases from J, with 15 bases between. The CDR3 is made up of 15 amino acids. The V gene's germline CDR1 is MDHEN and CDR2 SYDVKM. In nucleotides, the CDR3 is TGTGCCAGCAAGAAACAGGCTGGCGGCAATCAGCCCCAGCATTTT. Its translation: CASKKQAGGNQPQHF.

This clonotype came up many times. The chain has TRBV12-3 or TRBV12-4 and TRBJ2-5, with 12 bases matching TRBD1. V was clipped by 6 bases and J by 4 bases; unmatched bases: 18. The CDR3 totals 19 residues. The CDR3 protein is CASRRMAGQGARGAETQYF. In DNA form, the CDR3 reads TGTGCCAGCAGAAGAATGGCGGGACAGGGGGCAAGAGGTGCAGAGACCCAGTACTTC.

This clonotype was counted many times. The CDR3, as DNA: TGTGCCAGCAGCTTAGATCCACAGGAATACGAGCAGTACTTC. Protein: CASSLDPQEYEQYF. This chain uses TRBV11-2 with TRBJ2-7, with D possibly TRBD1 on 5 matching bases. The CDR3 is 14 residues long. Germline V gives CDR1 SGHAT, CDR2 FQNNGV. V lost 0 bases, J lost 4 bases, and 10 bases lay in between.

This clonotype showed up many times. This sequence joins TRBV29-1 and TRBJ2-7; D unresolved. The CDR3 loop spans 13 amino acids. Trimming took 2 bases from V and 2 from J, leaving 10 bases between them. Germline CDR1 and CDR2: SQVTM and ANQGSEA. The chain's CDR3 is CSVEREAPYEQYF. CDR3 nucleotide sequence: TGCAGCGTTGAAAGAGAGGCCCCCTACGAGCAGTACTTC.

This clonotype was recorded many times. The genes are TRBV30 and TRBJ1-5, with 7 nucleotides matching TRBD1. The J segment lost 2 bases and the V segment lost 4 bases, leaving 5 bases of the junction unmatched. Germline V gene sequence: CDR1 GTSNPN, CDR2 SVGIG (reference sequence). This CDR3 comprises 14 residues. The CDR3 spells CAWTHGQGNQPQHF. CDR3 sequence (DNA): TGTGCCTGGACCCATGGACAGGGCAATCAGCCCCAGCATTTT.

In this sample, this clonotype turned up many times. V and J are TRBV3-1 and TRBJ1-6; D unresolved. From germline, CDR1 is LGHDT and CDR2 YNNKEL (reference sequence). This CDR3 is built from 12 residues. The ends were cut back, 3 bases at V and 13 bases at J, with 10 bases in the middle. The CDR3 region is CASSQRERPLHF. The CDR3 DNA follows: TGTGCCAGCAGCCAGCGGGAACGTCCCCTCCACTTT. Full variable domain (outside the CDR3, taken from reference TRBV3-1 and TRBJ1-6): DTAVSQTPKYLVTQMGNDKSIKCEQNLGHDTMYWYKQDSKKFLKIMFSYNNKELIINETVPNRFSPKSPDKAHLNLHINSLELGDSAVYFCASSQRERPLHFGNGTRLTVT.

In nucleotides, the CDR3 is TGTGCCACCAGCAGGGCCCCCCTCGGGACTAGCGGGAGAGGGACCCAGTACTTC. It specifies CATSRAPLGTSGRGTQYF. The rearrangement links TRBV15 to TRBJ2-5; 14 bases align to TRBD2. There are 18 residues in the CDR3. V lost 3 bases, J lost 7 bases, and 13 bases stayed unmatched. Germline lookup yields CDR1 LNHNV and CDR2 YYDKDF (reference sequence).

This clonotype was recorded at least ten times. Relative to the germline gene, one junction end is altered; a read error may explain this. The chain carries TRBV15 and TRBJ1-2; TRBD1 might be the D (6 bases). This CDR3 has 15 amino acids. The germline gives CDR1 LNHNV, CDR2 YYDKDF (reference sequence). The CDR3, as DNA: TGTGTCACCAGCAGACTGAACACAGGGACCTATGGCTACACCTTC. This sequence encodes CVTSRLNTGTYGYTF.

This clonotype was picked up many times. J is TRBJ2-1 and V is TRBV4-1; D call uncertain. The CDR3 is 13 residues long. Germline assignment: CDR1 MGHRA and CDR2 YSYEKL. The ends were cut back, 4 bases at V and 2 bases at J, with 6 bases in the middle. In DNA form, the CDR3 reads TGCGCCAGCAGCCCCAGCGCCTACAATGAGCAGTTCTTC. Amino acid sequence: CASSPSAYNEQFF.

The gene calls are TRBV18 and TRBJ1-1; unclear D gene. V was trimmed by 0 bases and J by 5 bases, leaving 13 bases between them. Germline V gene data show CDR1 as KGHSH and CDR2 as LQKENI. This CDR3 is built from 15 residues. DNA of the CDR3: TGTGCCAGCTCACCACCGTTCGGCATTGGGACTGAAGCTTTCTTT. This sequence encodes CASSPPFGIGTEAFF.

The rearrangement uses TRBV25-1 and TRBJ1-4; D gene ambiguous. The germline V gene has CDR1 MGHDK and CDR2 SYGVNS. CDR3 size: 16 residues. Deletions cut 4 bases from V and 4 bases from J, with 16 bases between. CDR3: CASSANGIRDNEKLFF. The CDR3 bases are TGTGCCAGCAGTGCTAATGGGATACGTGATAATGAAAAACTGTTTTTT.

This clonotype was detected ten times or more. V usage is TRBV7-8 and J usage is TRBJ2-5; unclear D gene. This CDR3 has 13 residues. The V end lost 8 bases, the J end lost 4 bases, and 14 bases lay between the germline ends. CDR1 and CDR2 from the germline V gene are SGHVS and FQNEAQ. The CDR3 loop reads CASGIDFRETQYF. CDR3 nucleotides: TGTGCCAGCGGAATTGACTTTCGAGAGACCCAGTACTTC.

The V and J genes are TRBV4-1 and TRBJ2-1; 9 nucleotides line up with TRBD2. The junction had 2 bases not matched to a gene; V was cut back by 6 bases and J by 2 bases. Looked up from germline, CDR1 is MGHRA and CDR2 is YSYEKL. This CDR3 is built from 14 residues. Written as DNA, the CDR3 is TGCGCCAGCAGGGTAGCGGGAGCCTACAATGAGCAGTTCTTC. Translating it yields CASRVAGAYNEQFF.

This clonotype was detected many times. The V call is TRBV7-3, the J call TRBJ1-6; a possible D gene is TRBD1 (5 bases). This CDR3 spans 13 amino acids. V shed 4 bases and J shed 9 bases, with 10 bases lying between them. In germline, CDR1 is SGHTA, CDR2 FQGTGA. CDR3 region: CASSSFGGSPLHF. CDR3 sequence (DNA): TGTGCCAGCAGCTCCTTCGGGGGTTCACCCCTCCACTTT.

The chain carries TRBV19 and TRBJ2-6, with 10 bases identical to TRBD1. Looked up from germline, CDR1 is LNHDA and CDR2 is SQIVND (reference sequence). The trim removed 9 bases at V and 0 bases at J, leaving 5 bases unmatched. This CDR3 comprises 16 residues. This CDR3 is CASRDRGSSGANVLTF. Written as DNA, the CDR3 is TGTGCCAGCCGGGACAGGGGTAGCTCTGGGGCCAACGTCCTGACTTTC.

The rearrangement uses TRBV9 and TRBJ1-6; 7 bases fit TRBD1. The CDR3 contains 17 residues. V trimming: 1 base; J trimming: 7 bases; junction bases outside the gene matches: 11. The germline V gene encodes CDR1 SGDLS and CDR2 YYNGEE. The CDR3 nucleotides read TGTGCCAGCAGCGTAATACAACGGGACAGCCTAAATTCACCCCTCCACTTT. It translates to CASSVIQRDSLNSPLHF.

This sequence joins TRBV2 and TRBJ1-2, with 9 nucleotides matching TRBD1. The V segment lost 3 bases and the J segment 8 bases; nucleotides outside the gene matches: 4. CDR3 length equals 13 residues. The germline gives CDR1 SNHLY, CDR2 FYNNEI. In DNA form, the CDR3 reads TGTGCCAGCAGTGAGGGACAGGGAAGGGGCTACACCTTC. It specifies CASSEGQGRGYTF. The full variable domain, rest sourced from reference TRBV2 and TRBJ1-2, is EPEVTQTPSHQVTQMGQEVILRCVPISNHLYFYWYRQILGQKVEFLVSFYNNEISEKSEIFDDQFSVERPDGSNFTLKIRSTKLEDSAMYFCASSEGQGRGYTFGSGTRLTVV.

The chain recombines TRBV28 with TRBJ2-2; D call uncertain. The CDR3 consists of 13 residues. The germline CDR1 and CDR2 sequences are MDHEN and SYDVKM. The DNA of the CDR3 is TGTGCTTGGATTCTTGAGGAGACCGGGGAGCTGTTTTTT. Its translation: CAWILEETGELFF.

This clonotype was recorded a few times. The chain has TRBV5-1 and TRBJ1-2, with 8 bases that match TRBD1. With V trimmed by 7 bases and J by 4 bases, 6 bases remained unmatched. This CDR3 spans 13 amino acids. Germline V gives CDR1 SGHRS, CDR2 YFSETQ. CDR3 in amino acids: CASGQGYGYGYTF. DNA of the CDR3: TGCGCCAGCGGACAGGGTTACGGCTATGGCTACACCTTC.

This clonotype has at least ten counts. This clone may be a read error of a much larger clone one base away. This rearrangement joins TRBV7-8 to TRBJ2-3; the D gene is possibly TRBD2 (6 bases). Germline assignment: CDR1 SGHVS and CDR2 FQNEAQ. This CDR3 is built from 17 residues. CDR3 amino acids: CASSLAPGYTSTDPQYF. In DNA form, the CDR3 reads TGTGCCAGCAGCTTAGCGCCAGGGTATACTAGCACAGATCCGCAGTATTTT.

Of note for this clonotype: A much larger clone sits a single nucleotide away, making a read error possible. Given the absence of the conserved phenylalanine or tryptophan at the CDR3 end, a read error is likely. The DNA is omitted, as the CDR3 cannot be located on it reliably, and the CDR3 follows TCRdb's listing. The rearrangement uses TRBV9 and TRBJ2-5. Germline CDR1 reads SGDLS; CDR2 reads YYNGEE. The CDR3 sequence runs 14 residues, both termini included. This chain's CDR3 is CASSVATFEETQSL.

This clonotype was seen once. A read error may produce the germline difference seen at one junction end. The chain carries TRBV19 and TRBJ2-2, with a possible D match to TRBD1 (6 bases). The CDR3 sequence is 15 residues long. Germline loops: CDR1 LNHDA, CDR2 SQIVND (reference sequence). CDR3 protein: CASSTGAGVTGEPFF. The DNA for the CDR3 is TGTGCCAGTAGTACCGGGGCAGGGGTCACCGGGGAGCCGTTTTTT.